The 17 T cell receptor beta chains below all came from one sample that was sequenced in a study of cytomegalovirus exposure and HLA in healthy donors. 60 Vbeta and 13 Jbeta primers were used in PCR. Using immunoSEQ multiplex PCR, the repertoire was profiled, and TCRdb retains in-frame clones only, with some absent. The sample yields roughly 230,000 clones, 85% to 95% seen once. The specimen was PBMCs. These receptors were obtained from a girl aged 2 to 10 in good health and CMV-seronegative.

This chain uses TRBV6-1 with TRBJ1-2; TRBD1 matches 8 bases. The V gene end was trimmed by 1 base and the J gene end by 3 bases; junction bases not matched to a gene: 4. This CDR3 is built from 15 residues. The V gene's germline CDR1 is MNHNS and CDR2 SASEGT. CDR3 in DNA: TGTGCCAGCAGTGAAGGACAGGGGATGGACTATGGCTACACCTTC. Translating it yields CASSEGQGMDYGYTF.

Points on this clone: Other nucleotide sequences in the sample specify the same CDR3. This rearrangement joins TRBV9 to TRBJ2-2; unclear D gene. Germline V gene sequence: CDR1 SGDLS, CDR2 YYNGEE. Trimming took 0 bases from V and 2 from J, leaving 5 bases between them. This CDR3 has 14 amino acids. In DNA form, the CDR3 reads TGTGCCAGCAGCGTAGTTTCAAACACCGGGGAGCTGTTTTTT. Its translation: CASSVVSNTGELFF.

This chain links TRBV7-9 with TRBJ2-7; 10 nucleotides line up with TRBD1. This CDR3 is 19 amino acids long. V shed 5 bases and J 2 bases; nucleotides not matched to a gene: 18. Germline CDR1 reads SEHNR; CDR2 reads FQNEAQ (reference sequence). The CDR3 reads CASSHSNKPGQGIAYEQYF. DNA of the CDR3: TGTGCCAGCAGCCACTCAAACAAACCGGGACAGGGGATAGCCTACGAGCAGTACTTC.

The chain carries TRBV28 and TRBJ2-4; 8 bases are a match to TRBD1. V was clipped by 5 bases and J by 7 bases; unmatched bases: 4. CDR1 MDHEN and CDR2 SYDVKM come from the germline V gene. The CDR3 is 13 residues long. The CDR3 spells CASSAGTGNIQYF. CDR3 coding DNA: TGTGCCAGCAGTGCCGGGACAGGTAACATTCAGTACTTC.

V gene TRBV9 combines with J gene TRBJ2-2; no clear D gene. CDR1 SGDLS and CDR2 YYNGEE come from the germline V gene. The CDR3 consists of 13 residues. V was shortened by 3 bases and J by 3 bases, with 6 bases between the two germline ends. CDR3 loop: CASSESDTGELFF. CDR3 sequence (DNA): TGTGCCAGCAGCGAGTCAGACACCGGGGAGCTGTTTTTT.

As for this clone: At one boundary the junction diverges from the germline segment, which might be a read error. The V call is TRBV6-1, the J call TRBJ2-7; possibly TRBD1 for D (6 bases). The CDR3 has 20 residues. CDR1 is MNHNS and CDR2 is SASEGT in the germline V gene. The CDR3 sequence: CASIERISTGQVLKSYEQYF. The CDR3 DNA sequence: TGTGCCAGCATTGAACGAATTAGTACAGGGCAGGTACTGAAGTCCTACGAGCAGTACTTC.

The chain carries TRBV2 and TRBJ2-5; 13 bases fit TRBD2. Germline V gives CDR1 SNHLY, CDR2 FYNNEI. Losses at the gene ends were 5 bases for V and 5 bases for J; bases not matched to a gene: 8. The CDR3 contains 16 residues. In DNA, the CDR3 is TGTGCCAGCAGTTTAGGACTAGCGGGGGTGGTGGAGACCCAGTACTTC. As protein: CASSLGLAGVVETQYF.

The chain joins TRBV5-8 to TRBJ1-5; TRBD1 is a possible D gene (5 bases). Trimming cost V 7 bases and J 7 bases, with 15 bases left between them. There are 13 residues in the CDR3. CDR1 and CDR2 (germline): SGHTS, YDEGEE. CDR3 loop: CASHRQLDQPQHF. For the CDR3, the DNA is TGTGCCAGCCATAGACAGCTGGACCAGCCCCAGCATTTT.

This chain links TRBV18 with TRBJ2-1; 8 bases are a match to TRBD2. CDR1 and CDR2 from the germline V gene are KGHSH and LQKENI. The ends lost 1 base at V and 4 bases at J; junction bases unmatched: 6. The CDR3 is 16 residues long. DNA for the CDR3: TGTGCCAGCTCACCACGCCCAGCGGGAGAATACAATGAGCAGTTCTTC. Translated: CASSPRPAGEYNEQFF.

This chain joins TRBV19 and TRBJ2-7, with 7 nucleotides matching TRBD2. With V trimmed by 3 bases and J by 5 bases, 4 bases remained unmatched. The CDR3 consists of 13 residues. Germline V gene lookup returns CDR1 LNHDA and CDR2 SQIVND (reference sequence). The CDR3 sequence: CASSMTSLNEQYF. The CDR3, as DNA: TGTGCCAGTAGTATGACTAGCCTCAACGAGCAGTACTTC.

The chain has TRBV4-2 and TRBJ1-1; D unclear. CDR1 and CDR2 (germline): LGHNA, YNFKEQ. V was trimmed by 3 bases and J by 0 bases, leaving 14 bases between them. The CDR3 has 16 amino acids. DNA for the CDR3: TGTGCCAGCAGCCATCCCAACCCAGGTATGAACACTGAAGCTTTCTTT. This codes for CASSHPNPGMNTEAFF.

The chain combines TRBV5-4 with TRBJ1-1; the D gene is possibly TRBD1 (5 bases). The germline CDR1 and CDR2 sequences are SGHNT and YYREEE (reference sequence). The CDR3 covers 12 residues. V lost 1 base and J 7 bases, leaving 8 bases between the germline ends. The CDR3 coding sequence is TGTGCCAGCAGCTTGCCAGACAGTGAAGCTTTCTTT. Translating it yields CASSLPDSEAFF.

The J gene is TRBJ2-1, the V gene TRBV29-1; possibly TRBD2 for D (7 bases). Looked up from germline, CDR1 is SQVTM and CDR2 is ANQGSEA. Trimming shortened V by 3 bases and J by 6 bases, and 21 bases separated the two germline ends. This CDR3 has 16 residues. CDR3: CSVDVFRPRGGNEQFF. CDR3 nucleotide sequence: TGCAGCGTTGATGTCTTTCGCCCTAGGGGGGGCAATGAGCAGTTCTTC.

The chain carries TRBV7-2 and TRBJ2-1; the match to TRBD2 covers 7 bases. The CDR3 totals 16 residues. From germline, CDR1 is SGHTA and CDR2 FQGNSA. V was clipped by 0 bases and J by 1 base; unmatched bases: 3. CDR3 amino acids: CASSLALGGSYNEQFF. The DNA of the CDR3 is TGTGCCAGCAGCTTAGCGCTGGGGGGGTCCTACAATGAGCAGTTCTTC. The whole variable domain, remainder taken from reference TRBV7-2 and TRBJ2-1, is GAGVSQSPSNKVTEKGKDVELRCDPISGHTALYWYRQSLGQGLEFLIYFQGNSAPDKSGLPSDRFSAERTGGSVSTLTIQRTQQEDSAVYLCASSLALGGSYNEQFFGPGTRLTVL.

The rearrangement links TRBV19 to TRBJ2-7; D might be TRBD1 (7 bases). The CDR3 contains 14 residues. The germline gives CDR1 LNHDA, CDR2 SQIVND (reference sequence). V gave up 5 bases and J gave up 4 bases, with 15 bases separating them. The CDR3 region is CASSPRGAGYEQYF. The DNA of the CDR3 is TGTGCCAGTAGTCCCAGGGGGGCTGGGTACGAGCAGTACTTC.

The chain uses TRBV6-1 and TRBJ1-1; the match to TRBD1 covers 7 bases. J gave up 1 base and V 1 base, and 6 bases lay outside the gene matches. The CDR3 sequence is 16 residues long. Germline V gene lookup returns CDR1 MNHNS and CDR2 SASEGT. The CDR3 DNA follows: TGTGCCAGCAGTGAAGAGAGGGGGCGGGCGAACACTGAAGCTTTCTTT. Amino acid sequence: CASSEERGRANTEAFF.

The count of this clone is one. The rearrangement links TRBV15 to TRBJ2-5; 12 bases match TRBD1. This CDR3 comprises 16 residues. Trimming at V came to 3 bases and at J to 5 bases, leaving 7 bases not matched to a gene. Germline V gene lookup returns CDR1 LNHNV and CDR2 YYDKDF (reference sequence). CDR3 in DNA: TGTGCCACCAGCAGCCTAGGGACAGGGGGCTGGGAGACCCAGTACTTC. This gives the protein CATSSLGTGGWETQYF.